The entry below describes one T cell receptor beta chain. No antigen is known for it. Trimming left V 2 bases short and J 0 bases short, with 10 bases between. Looked up from germline, CDR1 is MNHEY and CDR2 is SVGAGI. CDR3 length: 15 residues. These data belong to a study of CD4 T cells in relation to SARS-CoV-2 and coronaviruses. The unexposed donors gave CD4+ T cells in about 2011-2018, prior to COVID-19. After 10 to 11 days of culture, CD4+ T cells were isolated. TCRdb's copy holds only in-frame clones and misses some; the assay was immunoSEQ multiplex PCR. The data hold tens of thousands of clones, with about 75% observed a single time.

V and J are TRBV6-5 and TRBJ1-1; the D is unclear. The sample taken for sequencing was CD4+ T cells from PBMCs, cultured in vitro. This receptor was taken from a human donor in good health. CDR3 in amino acids: CASSYGRYMNTEAFF. In DNA form, the CDR3 reads TGTGCCAGCAGTTACGGGCGATACATGAACACTGAAGCTTTCTTT.